The present TCR beta chain was sequenced within a study of blood T cell repertoires in COVID-19. Overall study: Samples representing acute and convalescent COVID-19 were sourced from the United States, Italy and Spain. The cDNA or gDNA used as material had been derived from T cells, B-cell-depleted T cells, or PBMCs.

Authors' processing steps: Amplification with reference gene primers provided the estimates of nucleated cell counts. Produced via immunoSEQ multiplex PCR; TCRdb's table is partial and in-frame only. V and J calls and clone size follow that table, whereas D and trimming were derived from the DNA. The sample comprises hundreds of thousands of clones, around nine tenths of which are singletons, and about 1% rests with the top ten. The CDR3 has 14 amino acids. Trimming removed 4 bases at V and 2 bases at J, with 9 bases between. Germline CDR1 reads LNHDA; CDR2 reads SQIVND (reference sequence). This sequence joins TRBV19 and TRBJ1-3, with D possibly TRBD1 on 6 matching bases. The sequenced sample consisted of peripheral blood. The TCR was taken from a woman in her thirties or forties who had recovered from COVID-19. This CDR3 is CASSRDIPGNTIYF. Written as DNA, the CDR3 is TGTGCCAGTAGTAGGGACATTCCTGGAAACACCATATATTTT.